These T cell receptor beta chains were read from a single sample in a study of cytomegalovirus exposure and HLA in healthy donors. Profiled with immunoSEQ multiplex PCR; TCRdb holds only in-frame clones, not every one. The sample carries about 190,000 clones, roughly 80% recorded once. The sample comprised PBMCs. Receptors were obtained from a middle-aged man in good health and CMV-seropositive. CDR3s include the opening cysteine and the closing phenylalanine or tryptophan. A D gene is named only where the DNA matches it firmly. Clone size is given for some rows only: seen once, a few or many times, or a class if the clone is expanded.

12 | - | TRBJ2-1 | TRBV7-2 | TRBD2 | TGTGCCAGCAGCTCAGGACTAGCTGAGCAGTTCTTC | CASSSGLAEQFF
18 | - | TRBJ2-5 | TRBV18 | TRBD2 | TGTGCCAGCTCACCAACCGGGACTAGCGGAAGACCTCCAGAGACCCAGTACTTC | CASSPTGTSGRPPETQYF
14 | - | TRBJ1-1 | TRBV2 | - | TGTGCCAGCAGTGTAATAGGGAGAGGAACTGAAGCTTTCTTT | CASSVIGRGTEAFF
15 | few | TRBJ1-4 | TRBV7-2 | - | TGTGCCAGCAGCCCCCAGGGAGGCACTAATGAAAAACTGTTTTTT | CASSPQGGTNEKLFF
17 | once | TRBJ2-3 | TRBV18 | - | TGTGCCAGCTCAGACCTGGGACGGGGAGGCGCGACAGATACGCAGTATTTT | CASSDLGRGGATDTQYF
16 | - | TRBJ2-4 | TRBV4-2 | - | TGTGCCAGCAGCCAAGAACCACGCGGGACCAAAAACATTCAGTACTTC | CASSQEPRGTKNIQYF
14 | - | TRBJ1-1 | TRBV2 | - | TGTGCCAGCAGTGACCTGGCGGGAGGTACTGAAGCTTTCTTT | CASSDLAGGTEAFF
15 | - | TRBJ1-5 | TRBV6-1 | - | TGTGCCAGCAGTGAAGTGACAGATAGCAATCAGCCCCAGCATTTT | CASSEVTDSNQPQHF
15 | - | TRBJ2-1 | TRBV5-1 | - | TGCGCCAGCAGCTTGGGTGGGGGGGCCGTATATGAGCAGTTCTTC | CASSLGGGAVYEQFF
15 | - | TRBJ2-7 | TRBV9 | - | TGTGCCAGCAGCGTAGAAGTAGACCCGGGCTACGAGCAGTACTTC | CASSVEVDPGYEQYF
15 | once | TRBJ2-3 | TRBV5-1 | TRBD2 | TGCGCCAGCAGCGTGACTAGCGGGGCAGCAGATACGCAGTATTTT | CASSVTSGAADTQYF
15 | - | TRBJ2-4 | TRBV2 | - | TGTGCCAGCATCGGTGCAGGGGAAGCCAAAAACATTCAGTACTTC | CASIGAGEAKNIQYF
16 | few | TRBJ2-7 | TRBV10-3 | - | TGTGCCATCAGTGAGTCCGGCGGGGACCACTCCTACGAGCAGTACTTC | CAISESGGDHSYEQYF